The TCR beta chain described here comes from a study of CD8 T cells in Susac syndrome. Reverse transcription of roughly 0.5 to 1 ug RNA used random hexamers. The amplification used immunoSEQ multiplex PCR on TCR beta CDR3; it spanned 54 Vbeta and 13 Jbeta. TCRdb re-derived calls from the immunoSEQ multiplex PCR reads in MiXCR, one entry per CDR3 protein. The table records some 300,000 distinct CDR3 sequences, around 89% of them present only once. CDR3 length: 12 amino acids. The germline V gene has CDR1 DFQATT and CDR2 SNEGSKA (reference sequence). V was pared by 1 base and J by 2 bases, with 5 bases between. The CD8+ and CD4+ T cells were negatively isolated, with the TEMRA cells enriched by FACS.

Sequenced: CD8+ T cells from PBMCs. The TCR comes from a human donor with multiple sclerosis. V usage is TRBV20-1 and J usage is TRBJ2-5; D not certain. Here the CDR3 reads CSARAPQETQYF. The DNA of the CDR3 is TGCAGTGCTAGAGCCCCACAAGAGACCCAGTACTTC.